This T cell receptor (beta chain) was sequenced for a study of T cells after yellow fever vaccination. Germline trimming cut 7 bases from V and 1 base from J; bases unmatched to any gene: 5. The CDR3 covers 15 residues. Each CDR3 protein gets one entry after TCRdb re-called the 5' RACE reads with MiXCR. This table has fewer than 450,000 distinct CDR3 sequences, 8% to 9.5% appearing once. The gene calls are TRBV12-3 or TRBV12-4 and TRBJ2-2; 8 bases align to TRBD1. The sample here was PBMCs, taken around 45 days after the first yellow fever vaccination. This clonotype was sampled from a man aged 18 to 29 who received the YFV17D yellow fever vaccine. The CDR3 region has the DNA TGTGCCAGCAAGCCAGGACAGGGGAACACCGGGGAGCTGTTTTTT. Encoded protein: CASKPGQGNTGELFF.